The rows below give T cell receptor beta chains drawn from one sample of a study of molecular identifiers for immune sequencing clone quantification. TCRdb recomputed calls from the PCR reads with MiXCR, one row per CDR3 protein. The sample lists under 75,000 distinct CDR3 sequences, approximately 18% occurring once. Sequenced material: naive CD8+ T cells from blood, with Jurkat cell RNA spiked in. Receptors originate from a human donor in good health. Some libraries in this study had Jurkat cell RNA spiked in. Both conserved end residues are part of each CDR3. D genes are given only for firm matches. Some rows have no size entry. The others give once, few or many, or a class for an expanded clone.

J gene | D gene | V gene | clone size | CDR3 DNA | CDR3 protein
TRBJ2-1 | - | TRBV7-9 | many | TGTGCCAGCAGCTTAGGCAGCAATGAGCAGTTCTTC | CASSLGSNEQFF
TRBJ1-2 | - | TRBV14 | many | TGTGCCAGCAGCCCCCGTTTTGGACTTAACTATGGCTACACCTTC | CASSPRFGLNYGYTF
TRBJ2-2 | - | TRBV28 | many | TGTGCCAGCAGTTTGAACACCGGGGAGCTGTTTTTT | CASSLNTGELFF
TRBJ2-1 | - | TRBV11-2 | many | TGTGCCAGCAGCTCTAGCGATAATTTCAATGAGCAGTTCTTC | CASSSSDNFNEQFF
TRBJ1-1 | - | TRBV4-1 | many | TGCGCCAGCAGCCAAGAGGTCAGCTCGAACACTGAAGCTTTCTTT | CASSQEVSSNTEAFF
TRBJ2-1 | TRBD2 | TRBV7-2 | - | TGTGCCAGCAGCCCCGGGACTAGCGGGGTGAGCTCCTACAATGAGCAGTTCTTC | CASSPGTSGVSSYNEQFF
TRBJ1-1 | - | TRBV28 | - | TGTGCCAGCAGTTTACCCCCGAATGGCGGCACTGAAGCTTTCTTT | CASSLPPNGGTEAFF
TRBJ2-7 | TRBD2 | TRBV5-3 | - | TGTGCCAGCAGCTGGGTCGCGGGAGGTTTTTCCTACGGGCAGTACTTC | CASSWVAGGFSYGQYF
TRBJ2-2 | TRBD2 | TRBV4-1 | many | TGCGCCAGCAGCCAAACCCGACTAGCGGGAGAGGCCGGGGAGCTGTTTTTT | CASSQTRLAGEAGELFF
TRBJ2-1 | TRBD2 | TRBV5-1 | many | TGCGCCAGCAGCTTGGTATCTAGCGGGAGCTATGAGCAGTTCTTC | CASSLVSSGSYEQFF
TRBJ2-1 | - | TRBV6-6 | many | TGTGCCAGCAGTTACTCGGACACACATGAGCAGTTCTTC | CASSYSDTHEQFF
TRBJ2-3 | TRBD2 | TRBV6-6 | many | TGTGCCAGCAGTTACCCAGACAGACTAAGCCAGCGGGAGGACGCAGATACGCAGTATTTT | CASSYPDRLSQREDADTQYF
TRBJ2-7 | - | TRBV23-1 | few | TGCGCCAGCAGTCAACCAATTGGCCAGAACAGATATCACGAGCAGTACTTC | CASSQPIGQNRYHEQYF
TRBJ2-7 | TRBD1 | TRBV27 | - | TGTGCCAGCAGTGTGGGGACAGGTCCCTACGAGCAGTACTTC | CASSVGTGPYEQYF
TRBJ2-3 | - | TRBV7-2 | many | TGTGCCAGCAGCAAGGTGGGGGGCACAGATACGCAGTATTTT | CASSKVGGTDTQYF
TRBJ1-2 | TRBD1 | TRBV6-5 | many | TGTGCCAGCAGTTACGCAGGGGGCGCAGGAAATGGCTACACCTTC | CASSYAGGAGNGYTF
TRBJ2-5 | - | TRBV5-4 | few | TGTGCCAGCAGCTTGCGAAGGGGCGGGTGGACTCCGGAAGAGACCCAGTACTTC | CASSLRRGGWTPEETQYF
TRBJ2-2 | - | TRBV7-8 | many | TGTGCCAGCAGCTTATATCTGGACAACACCGGGGAGCTGTTTTTT | CASSLYLDNTGELFF
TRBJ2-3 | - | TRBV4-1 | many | TGCGCCAGCAGCCCCTTAAGCGACGCCACAGATACGCAGTATTTT | CASSPLSDATDTQYF